The entry below describes one T cell receptor (beta chain). Its target is not known. CDR1 and CDR2 from the germline V gene are SQVTM and ANQGSEA. The CDR3 runs 13 residues. Molecular identifiers with 6-nucleotide sample barcodes were added during cDNA synthesis via template switching. One entry per CDR3 protein, without DNA, is what TCRdb gives after re-calling the 5' RACE reads. The repertoire table contains roughly 100,000 distinct CDR3 sequences. These data are taken from a study of monozygotic twins with inflammatory bowel disease. Study results and limitations: Compared with healthy co-twins, IBD patients showed reduced TCRbeta repertoire diversity by inverse Simpson.

Sequencing input: blood. J is TRBJ2-2 and V is TRBV29-1; the D call of TRBD1 rests on TCRdb alone, since no DNA is present to check it. The TCR comes from a human donor with ulcerative colitis or Crohn's disease, or a healthy co-twin of an affected twin (not recorded which). CDR3 amino acids: CSVRRGGTGELFF.